These T cell receptor beta chains were read from a single sample in a study of control samples from healthy donors and cancer patients. The data were produced by immunoSEQ multiplex PCR, yet TCRdb's version contains in-frame clones alone and is incomplete. The sample contains approximately 90,000 clones, about 87% of which appear only once. The sequenced sample consisted of blood. All receptors come from a woman between 70 and 85 years old in good health. Both conserved end residues are trimmed from each CDR3. The order of the fields is V gene, J gene, clone size, CDR3 protein. A row's size may be missing; if present it is once, few, many or a size class.

>TRBV19|TRBJ1-1|.
ASSKPDYNAEAF
>TRBV6-5|TRBJ1-5|few
ASSSNEGNQPQH
>TRBV7-2|TRBJ2-7|.
ASSLAAGDYEQY
>TRBV10-3|TRBJ1-2|.
AISESGTGIPYGYT
>TRBV10-2|TRBJ1-1|many
ASSGGFLEAF
>TRBV28|TRBJ1-1|.
ASLRRTGFESAF
>TRBV12-3/TRBV12-4|TRBJ1-1|.
ASSFSGGTEAF
>TRBV18|TRBJ2-3|.
ASSGQGTSTDTQY
>TRBV9|TRBJ2-1|.
ASSVEYGGKEQF
>TRBV7-9|TRBJ1-1|.
ASSSTSGSTEAF
>TRBV27|TRBJ1-2|.
ASGLRSSYGYT
>TRBV6-2/TRBV6-3|TRBJ2-2|.
ASSYLAGGSNTGELF
>TRBV5-4|TRBJ2-7|.
ATPRTSGRSSYEQY
>TRBV19|TRBJ2-3|.
ASTEKGYRTDTQY
>TRBV5-4|TRBJ2-2|.
ASSTMTGRNTGELF
>TRBV6-5|TRBJ1-3|.
ASKPPGLSGNTIY
>TRBV11-2|TRBJ1-4|.
ASSPGQPNEKLF
>TRBV6-6|TRBJ2-2|.
ASSYHRGTTGELF
>TRBV30|TRBJ1-6|.
ASQADYKLSPLH
>TRBV7-9|TRBJ1-2|.
ASSLVGELQSYT
>TRBV25-1|TRBJ1-2|.
ASSHGPGTSGYT
>TRBV3-1/TRBV3-2|TRBJ2-7|.
ASSQGQGGSYEQY
>TRBV10-3|TRBJ1-1|.
AISEPLGTPGGTEAF
>TRBV5-1|TRBJ2-1|.
ASSLSGSSYNEQF
>TRBV3-1/TRBV3-2|TRBJ2-7|.
ASSQERQGLPYEQY
>TRBV11-2|TRBJ2-1|.
ASSFWETNEQF
>TRBV10-1|TRBJ2-7|.
ASSDGYEQY
>TRBV5-8|TRBJ2-1|.
ASSSTGTGSEQF
>TRBV11-1|TRBJ1-1|.
ASSWRRGAGEAF
>TRBV20-1|TRBJ1-1|.
SAPNTEAF
>TRBV6-6|TRBJ1-2|once
ASSPDIRGYT
>TRBV7-9|TRBJ2-5|.
ASSPQLAQY
>TRBV30|TRBJ2-7|few
AWAQTTLEQY
>TRBV9|TRBJ2-2|.
ASSVDGGVGSGELF
>TRBV10-1|TRBJ2-7|.
ASSESGGARNEQY
>TRBV6-6|TRBJ1-6|few
ASQGVRSPLH
>TRBV10-3|TRBJ1-1|.
AITSAENTEAF
>TRBV5-5|TRBJ1-3|.
ASSARTAHSGNIIY
>TRBV13|TRBJ2-2|.
ASSLSSRGTGVTGELF
>TRBV6-5|TRBJ2-7|.
ASSLGTAYEQY
>TRBV6-5|TRBJ1-6|.
ASSFTGTGGNSPLH
>TRBV5-6|TRBJ1-2|.
ASSPGEGSPNYGYT
>TRBV5-4|TRBJ1-2|.
ASSFQGGHGYT
>TRBV12-5|TRBJ2-1|.
ATRRRDRRSEQF
>TRBV27|TRBJ2-1|.
ASSPSRDRGTYNEQF
>TRBV19|TRBJ1-2|.
ASGEGVANYGYT